This T cell receptor (beta chain) was captured by sequencing in a study of blood T cell repertoires in COVID-19. Study information: Whether acute or convalescent, the COVID-19 samples came from the United States, Italy and Spain.

The sample holds one count of this clone. Study processing details: Researchers report that nucleated cell counts were estimated from reference gene primer amplification. Assay: immunoSEQ multiplex PCR; the TCRdb copy retains only in-frame clones and omits some. D and trimming were read from the DNA, whereas the V and J calls and clone size are those reported in that table. The data show some 80,000 clones, 65% to 85% seen once. The CDR3 covers 15 residues. J was trimmed by 8 bases and V by 5 bases; bases with no gene match: 5. The germline V gene encodes CDR1 SEHNR and CDR2 FQNEAQ (reference sequence).

The V call is TRBV7-9, the J call TRBJ2-1; 14 bases are a match to TRBD2. The receptor was isolated from a middle-aged man with acute or convalescent COVID-19. Material: peripheral blood. The CDR3 is CASSPGTSGGHEQFF. CDR3 coding DNA: TGTGCCAGCAGCCCGGGGACTAGCGGGGGTCATGAGCAGTTCTTC.